This T cell receptor (beta chain) was obtained from a study of cytomegalovirus exposure and HLA in healthy donors. Whole-study findings and limits: A few chains linked to CMV were shown in vitro to be specific for CMV antigens. Reports showed the classifier diagnosing cytomegalovirus status with high specificity and sensitivity.

The germline V and J ends were trimmed by 8 bases and 4 bases, with 20 bases remaining between them. Germline lookup yields CDR1 SNHLY and CDR2 FYNNEI. The CDR3 extends over 15 amino acids. The PCR contained 60 Vbeta and 13 Jbeta primers. This table comes from immunoSEQ multiplex PCR, and its TCRdb copy is limited to in-frame clones, with some not included. This listing includes 100,000 to 150,000 clones. Of note for this clone: Its antigen is unidentified.

The sequencing input was PBMCs. This chain connects TRBV2 to TRBJ1-1, with D perhaps matching TRBD1 (5 bases). This TCR was sampled from a man aged 18 to 29 in good health and CMV-seronegative. CDR3 nucleotide sequence: TGTGCCAGCCCTGGGAGGGGAAGAGCGTTCACTGAAGCTTTCTTT. Translated: CASPGRGRAFTEAFF.